This T cell receptor beta chain appears in the sequencing data of a study of Graves' ophthalmopathy and Graves' hyperthyroidism. Ophthalmopathy was moderately-to-severely active, CAS at least 3, NOSPECS at least 4, lasting under 3 months. What supplied the PBMCs was roughly 11 ml of fresh peripheral blood. The TCR beta CDR3 regions underwent amplification from RNA transcripts. The first round was an RT-PCR with HTBI primers, and the second round was a multiplex PCR. TCRdb re-derived calls from the multiplex PCR reads in MiXCR, one entry per CDR3 protein. This sample yields roughly 700,000 distinct CDR3 sequences, of which roughly two fifths are seen a single time; 44% belongs to the top ten. Germline V gene sequence: CDR1 SGHRS, CDR2 YFSETQ. The CDR3 has 15 residues. J gave up 7 bases and V 4 bases, and 11 bases lay outside the gene matches. Many counts were recorded for this clonotype.

The sequenced sample consisted of peripheral blood. This receptor was identified in an adult man with Graves' ophthalmopathy. The gene calls are TRBV5-1 and TRBJ1-1; 9 bases are shared with TRBD1. The CDR3 spells CASSLMATGGDEAFF. The DNA for the CDR3 is TGCGCCAGCAGCCTAATGGCCACAGGGGGCGATGAAGCTTTCTTT.